There are a few counts of the clone carrying this TCR beta chain. The antigen is unknown. The junction and the germline gene differ at one end; a read error may be behind it. A second PCR, run for about 7 to 11 cycles, used a sample-barcoded 5' primer plus a J-beta primer mix. TCRdb redid the calling of the 5' RACE reads with MiXCR, one entry per CDR3 protein. The sample gives around 1,000,000 distinct CDR3 sequences, approximately 25% of which show up once; around 0.7% is in the top ten. The data were obtained in a study of blood T cells in healthy people across ages. General study findings and limits: Age brought a roughly linear fall in TCR beta diversity measured per million T cells.

This CDR3 spans 12 amino acids. CDR1 is SGHRS, CDR2 YFSETQ, per germline. The same sample was also used in a study of T cells of mothers and their children.

This clonotype was obtained from a girl aged 2 to 10 in good health. The chain links TRBV5-1 to TRBJ1-2; D gene unclear. The sequencing input was blood. The chain's CDR3 is CASSLGQSGYTF. In DNA, the CDR3 is TGTGCCAGCAGCTTGGGCCAAAGCGGCTACACCTTC.